A selection of T cell receptor beta chains follows, all from one sample in a study of blood T cell repertoires in COVID-19. Produced via immunoSEQ multiplex PCR; TCRdb's table is partial and in-frame only. The sample consists of about 68,000 clones, roughly 85% of them appearing once. Sequenced sample: peripheral blood. The receptors were sampled from a woman aged 50 to 60 with COVID-19, enrolled during active disease. CDR3s leave out the opening cysteine and the closing phenylalanine or tryptophan.

v_call,j_call,cdr3_aa
TRBV10-3,TRBJ2-3,AISVSGDGRN
TRBV28,TRBJ2-3,ASSPYNARGTDTQY
TRBV10-3,TRBJ2-1,AISEMGLAGGGEQF
TRBV5-4,TRBJ2-3,ASSPWGSGRTSTDTQY
TRBV19,TRBJ1-5,ASGWNYSNQPQH
TRBV24-1,TRBJ2-7,ATSDFRGSTYEQY
TRBV15,TRBJ2-2,ATSRDRGWEELF
TRBV11-2,TRBJ1-6,ASRLSPGLSSYNSPLH
TRBV6-5,TRBJ1-2,ASRTDRDYGYT
TRBV10-3,TRBJ2-2,AISVLRLAGTTGELF
TRBV7-6,TRBJ2-4,ASSLADGGFQY
TRBV27,TRBJ1-1,ASSTITGVGNTEAF
TRBV28,TRBJ2-7,ASSSRDRPTAEQY
TRBV29-1,TRBJ2-1,SVGVAGGPGEQF
TRBV29-1,TRBJ2-7,SVRPGQPYEQY
TRBV15,TRBJ1-5,ATSRSGSNQPQH
TRBV10-3,TRBJ2-1,AINPTGEAPNNEQF
TRBV2,TRBJ2-2,ASSSTSGRVSGELF
TRBV7-9,TRBJ2-1,ASSSTSGRVNEQF
TRBV19,TRBJ2-1,ASSKDTGLVNEQF